This TCR beta chain was found in a study of OX40 agonist ivuxolimab in advanced cancers. The germline V and J ends were trimmed by 2 bases and 3 bases, with 30 bases remaining between them. Germline V lookup: CDR1 WNHNN, CDR2 SYGVQD (reference sequence). This CDR3 has 21 residues. Clones were sequenced by immunoSEQ multiplex PCR, and TCRdb holds only the in-frame ones, with some missing. The sample yields some 50,000 clones, 83% seen once. Study-level findings and limits: Partly responding patients at 0.1-3.0 mg/kg showed some of the smallest clonal expansion.

Worth noting for this clone: Its antigen is as yet unknown.

The chain combines TRBV10-1 with TRBJ2-3; the D call may be TRBD1 or TRBD2 (5 bases each). The sequences come from CD4+ or CD8+ T cells sorted from blood, collected in a trial of the OX40 agonist ivuxolimab. The clonotype was recovered from an adult with an advanced solid tumor such as melanoma, head and neck, liver or kidney cancer. For the CDR3, the DNA is TGCGCCAGCAGTGAGGAGGATGGGGGTCCCAAGGATCCGAATGGAACAGATACGCAGTATTTT. This sequence encodes CASSEEDGGPKDPNGTDTQYF.